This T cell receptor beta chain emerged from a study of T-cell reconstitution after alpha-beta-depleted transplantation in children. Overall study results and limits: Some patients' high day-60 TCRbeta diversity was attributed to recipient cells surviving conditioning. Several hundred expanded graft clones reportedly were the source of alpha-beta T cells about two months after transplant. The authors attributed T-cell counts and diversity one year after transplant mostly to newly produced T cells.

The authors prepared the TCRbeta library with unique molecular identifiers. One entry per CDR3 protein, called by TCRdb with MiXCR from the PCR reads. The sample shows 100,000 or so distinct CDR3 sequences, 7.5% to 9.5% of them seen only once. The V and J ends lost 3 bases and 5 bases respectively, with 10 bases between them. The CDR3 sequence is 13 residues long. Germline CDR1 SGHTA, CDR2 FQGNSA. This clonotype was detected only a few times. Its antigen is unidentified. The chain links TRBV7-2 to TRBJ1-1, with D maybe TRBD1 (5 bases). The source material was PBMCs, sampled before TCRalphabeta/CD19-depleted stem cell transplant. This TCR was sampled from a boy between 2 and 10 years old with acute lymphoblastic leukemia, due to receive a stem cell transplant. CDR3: CASSFQAGTEAFF. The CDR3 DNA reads TGTGCCAGCAGCTTCCAGGCAGGGACTGAAGCTTTCTTT.